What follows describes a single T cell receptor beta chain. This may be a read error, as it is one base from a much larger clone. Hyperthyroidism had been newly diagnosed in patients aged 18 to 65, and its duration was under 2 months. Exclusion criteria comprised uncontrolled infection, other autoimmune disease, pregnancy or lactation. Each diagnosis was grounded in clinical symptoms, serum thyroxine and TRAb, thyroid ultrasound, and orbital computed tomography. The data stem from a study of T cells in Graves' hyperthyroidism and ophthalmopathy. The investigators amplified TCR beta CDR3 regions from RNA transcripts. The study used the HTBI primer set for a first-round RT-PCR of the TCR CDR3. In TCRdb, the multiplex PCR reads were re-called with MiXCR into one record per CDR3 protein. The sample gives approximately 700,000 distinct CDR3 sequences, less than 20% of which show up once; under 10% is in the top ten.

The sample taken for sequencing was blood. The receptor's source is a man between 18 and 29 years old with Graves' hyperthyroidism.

CDR3 residues: CASSDGQNAEAFF. CDR3 DNA: TGTGCCAGCAGCGACGGGCAGAACGCTGAAGCTTTCTTT. V and J are TRBV2 and TRBJ1-1; no clear D gene. This CDR3 region has 13 residues. The germline V gene encodes CDR1 SNHLY and CDR2 FYNNEI. Using reference TRBV2 and TRBJ1-1 for the parts outside the CDR3, the full variable domain is EPEVTQTPSHQVTQMGQEVILRCVPISNHLYFYWYRQILGQKVEFLVSFYNNEISEKSEIFDDQFSVERPDGSNFTLKIRSTKLEDSAMYFCASSDGQNAEAFFGQGTRLTVV.